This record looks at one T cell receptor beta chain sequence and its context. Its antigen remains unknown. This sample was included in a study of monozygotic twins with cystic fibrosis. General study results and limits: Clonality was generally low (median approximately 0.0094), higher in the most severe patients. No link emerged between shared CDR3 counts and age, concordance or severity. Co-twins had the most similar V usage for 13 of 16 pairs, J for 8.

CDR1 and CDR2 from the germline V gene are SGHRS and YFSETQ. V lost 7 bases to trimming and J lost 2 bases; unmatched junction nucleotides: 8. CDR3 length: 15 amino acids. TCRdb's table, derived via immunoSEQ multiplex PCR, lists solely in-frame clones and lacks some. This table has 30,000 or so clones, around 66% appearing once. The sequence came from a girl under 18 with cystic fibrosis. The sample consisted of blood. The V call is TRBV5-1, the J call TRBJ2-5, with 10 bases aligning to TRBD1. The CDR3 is CASAPGTGVQETQYF. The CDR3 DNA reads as TGCGCCAGCGCCCCAGGGACAGGGGTACAAGAGACCCAGTACTTC.